Below are 25 T cell receptor beta chains sequenced from a single sample in a study of blood T cell repertoires in COVID-19. Produced via immunoSEQ multiplex PCR; TCRdb's table is partial and in-frame only. This table holds 95,000 to 150,000 clones, roughly 90% found once. The sequenced sample was peripheral blood. The receptors here all came from a man in his fifties or sixties with COVID-19, enrolled during active disease.

The chain has TRBV27 and TRBJ1-6; 9 bases are a match to TRBD1. This CDR3 region has 14 residues. Unmatched junction bases numbered 4, after V lost 6 bases and J lost 7 bases. The germline V gene encodes CDR1 MNHEY and CDR2 SMNVEV (reference sequence). The CDR3 here is CASSPDRGNSPLHF. CDR3 DNA: TGTGCCAGCAGCCCGGACAGGGGCAATTCACCCCTCCACTTT.

The rearrangement links TRBV2 to TRBJ2-2, with D possibly matching TRBD2 (6 bases). V was trimmed by 1 base and J by 4 bases, leaving 10 bases between them. Germline CDR1 is SNHLY and CDR2 is FYNNEI. The CDR3 loop spans 15 amino acids. The CDR3 loop is CASSEVRGGTGELFF. For the CDR3, the DNA is TGTGCCAGCAGTGAAGTGAGGGGAGGCACCGGGGAGCTGTTTTTT. The complete variable domain, with remaining parts taken from reference TRBV2 and TRBJ2-2, reads EPEVTQTPSHQVTQMGQEVILRCVPISNHLYFYWYRQILGQKVEFLVSFYNNEISEKSEIFDDQFSVERPDGSNFTLKIRSTKLEDSAMYFCASSEVRGGTGELFFGEGSRLTVL.

The count of this clone is one. The genes are TRBV28 and TRBJ2-3; 8 nucleotides agree with TRBD2. The trim removed 7 bases at V and 7 bases at J, leaving 13 bases unmatched. The CDR3 length is 15 residues. The germline gives CDR1 MDHEN, CDR2 SYDVKM. CDR3 amino acids: CASTPLSGSVHTQYF. Here the CDR3 DNA reads TGTGCCAGCACCCCACTAAGCGGGAGTGTGCATACGCAGTATTTT.

V usage is TRBV19 and J usage is TRBJ2-3; 11 nucleotides match TRBD1. The V gene end was trimmed by 6 bases and the J gene end by 6 bases; junction bases not matched to a gene: 8. The CDR3 extends over 15 amino acids. Germline V gene data show CDR1 as LNHDA and CDR2 as SQIVND (reference sequence). As DNA, the CDR3 is TGTGCCAGTAGACGGGGACAGGGGGACTCGGATACGCAGTATTTT. Translated: CASRRGQGDSDTQYF.

The chain is built from TRBV7-2 and TRBJ2-5, with D maybe TRBD2 (7 bases). V was shortened by 5 bases and J by 0 bases, with 13 bases between the two germline ends. CDR3 length equals 15 residues. Per the germline V gene, CDR1 is SGHTA and CDR2 is FQGNSA. CDR3 amino acids: CASSTGGGNQETQYF. For the CDR3, the DNA is TGTGCCAGCAGCACGGGGGGCGGAAACCAAGAGACCCAGTACTTC.

This rearrangement joins TRBV27 to TRBJ2-2; perhaps TRBD2 as D (6 bases). From germline, CDR1 is MNHEY and CDR2 SMNVEV (reference sequence). The CDR3 extends over 16 amino acids. V shed 4 bases and J shed 2 bases, with 14 bases lying between them. The DNA of the CDR3 is TGTGCCAGCAGTTCCCGACTAGACGCCAACACCGGGGAGCTGTTTTTT. Its protein is CASSSRLDANTGELFF.

The V gene is TRBV7-3, the J gene TRBJ2-2; D possibly corresponds to TRBD1 (5 bases). Germline V gene lookup returns CDR1 SGHTA and CDR2 FQGTGA. This CDR3 is built from 14 residues. Trimming shortened V by 2 bases and J by 4 bases, and 8 bases separated the two germline ends. The CDR3 sequence: CASSLRQFTGELFF. In DNA form, the CDR3 reads TGTGCCAGCAGCTTACGACAGTTCACCGGGGAGCTGTTTTTT.

This chain joins TRBV11-2 and TRBJ2-7; perhaps TRBD1 as D (5 bases). Per the germline V gene, CDR1 is SGHAT and CDR2 is FQNNGV. The V end was cut by 5 bases, the J end by 7 bases, with 12 bases between. The CDR3 is 12 residues long. The CDR3 loop is CASSPPGWEQYV. The CDR3, as DNA: TGTGCCAGCAGCCCCCCAGGGTGGGAGCAGTACGTC.

The chain has TRBV11-2 and TRBJ2-7, with D perhaps TRBD2 (5 bases). The CDR3 extends over 15 amino acids. Looked up from germline, CDR1 is SGHAT and CDR2 is FQNNGV. Trimming took 1 base from V and 3 from J, leaving 13 bases between them. CDR3: CASSLGLGVGYEQYV. The CDR3 nucleotides are TGTGCCAGCAGCTTAGGTCTGGGAGTGGGCTACGAGCAGTACGTC.

This clone has just one count. V and J are TRBV19 and TRBJ2-1; 9 bases map to TRBD1. Germline CDR1 is LNHDA and CDR2 is SQIVND (reference sequence). The CDR3 is 15 amino acids. Trimming took 4 bases from V and 8 from J; bases not matched to a gene: 9. CDR3 residues: CASSRPGQGLHEQFF. The CDR3 nucleotides are TGTGCCAGTAGTAGACCGGGACAGGGTTTACATGAGCAGTTCTTC.

This clone was observed a handful of times. The chain uses TRBV28 and TRBJ1-5, with 7 bases that match TRBD1. The germline gives CDR1 MDHEN, CDR2 SYDVKM. Trimming removed 4 bases from V and 6 bases from J; junction bases left unmatched: 12. CDR3 length: 16 residues. This CDR3 reads CASSSIYRGTGQPQHF. As DNA, the CDR3 is TGTGCCAGCAGTTCCATCTACAGGGGAACGGGTCAGCCCCAGCATTTT.

The V gene is TRBV12-3 or TRBV12-4, the J gene TRBJ1-5; D remains ambiguous. V was clipped by 3 bases and J by 6 bases, with 6 bases between them. This CDR3 is built from 12 residues. The CDR3, as DNA: TGTGCCAGCAGTTTGGCTGGTCAGCCCCAGCATTTT. It specifies CASSLAGQPQHF.

The chain employs TRBV28 and TRBJ2-1; 8 bases are shared with TRBD2. Trimming removed 3 bases from V and 4 bases from J; junction bases left unmatched: 17. CDR3 size: 19 residues. Germline values: CDR1 MDHEN, CDR2 SYDVKM. The CDR3 DNA follows: TGTGCCAGCAGTTTTCCCGCTAGGCTTGCGGGAGGATCATACAATGAGCAGTTCTTC. Protein: CASSFPARLAGGSYNEQFF.

The J gene is TRBJ1-2, the V gene TRBV5-5, with D unresolved. CDR3 length: 14 residues. Germline CDR1 and CDR2: SGHKS and YYEKEE (reference sequence). Trimming shortened V by 0 bases and J by 0 bases, and 6 bases separated the two germline ends. In nucleotides, the CDR3 is TGTGCCAGCAGCTTGGCCGGGACTAACTATGGCTACACCTTC. Amino acids: CASSLAGTNYGYTF.

V and J are TRBV6-1 and TRBJ2-5; 8 bases map to TRBD1. Trimming took 1 base from V and 0 from J; bases not matched to a gene: 4. The CDR3 has 16 amino acids. In germline, CDR1 is MNHNS, CDR2 SASEGT. The CDR3 coding sequence is TGTGCCAGCAGTGAAGGGCAGGGGGCCAACCAAGAGACCCAGTACTTC. Translating gives CASSEGQGANQETQYF.

This chain uses TRBV30 with TRBJ1-5; the D gene is possibly TRBD1 (5 bases). The V and J ends lost 0 bases and 6 bases respectively, with 12 bases between them. The CDR3 totals 14 residues. Germline lookup yields CDR1 GTSNPN and CDR2 SVGIG (reference sequence). CDR3 sequence (DNA): TGTGCCTGGAGTGTGGGGGGTGTCAGTCAGCCCCAGCATTTT. Its translation is CAWSVGGVSQPQHF.

The rearrangement links TRBV5-1 to TRBJ1-4; D ambiguous. The length of the CDR3 is 15 residues. V was trimmed by 0 bases and J by 6 bases, leaving 12 bases between them. Germline CDR1 is SGHRS and CDR2 is YFSETQ. CDR3 residues: CASSLAEGSDEKLFF. For the CDR3, the DNA is TGCGCCAGCAGCTTGGCGGAGGGCTCGGATGAAAAACTGTTTTTT.

The chain couples TRBV5-1 to TRBJ1-2, with TRBD1 as a possible D gene (6 bases). Deletions cut 0 bases from V and 4 bases from J, with 10 bases between. CDR3 length: 14 amino acids. Germline CDR1 reads SGHRS; CDR2 reads YFSETQ. CDR3 in amino acids: CASSLGGGLYGYTF. The CDR3 DNA sequence: TGCGCCAGCAGCTTGGGCGGGGGGCTCTATGGCTACACCTTC.

The J gene is TRBJ2-1, the V gene TRBV7-2; the D gene is possibly TRBD1 (5 bases). The CDR3 is made up of 15 amino acids. Between the trimmed V and J ends, which lost 4 bases and 6 bases, there was a span of 16 bases. Germline V gives CDR1 SGHTA, CDR2 FQGNSA. The CDR3 region has the DNA TGTGCCAGCAGCTCCACTCTCCTTCAGGGCAATGAGCAGTTCTTC. Residues: CASSSTLLQGNEQFF.

The V gene is TRBV27, the J gene TRBJ1-2; 7 bases are a match to TRBD1. CDR1 MNHEY and CDR2 SMNVEV come from the germline V gene (reference sequence). V shed 6 bases, J shed 5 bases, and the junction held 6 bases outside the gene matches. The CDR3 consists of 13 residues. The CDR3 spells CASSPTGAYGYTF. Here the CDR3 DNA reads TGTGCCAGCAGCCCCACAGGGGCGTATGGCTACACCTTC.

The rearrangement uses TRBV29-1 and TRBJ2-3; 7 positions match TRBD1. The CDR3 contains 15 residues. V was pared by 7 bases and J by 4 bases, with 14 bases of the junction left unmatched. Germline CDR1 is SQVTM and CDR2 is ANQGSEA. CDR3 region: CSARGLNRGPDTQYF. CDR3 coding DNA: TGCAGCGCTAGGGGCCTTAACAGGGGCCCAGATACGCAGTATTTT.

This chain joins TRBV18 and TRBJ2-1, with TRBD1 matching 9 bases. The CDR3 covers 15 residues. Per the germline V gene, CDR1 is KGHSH and CDR2 is LQKENI. J gave up 6 bases and V 2 bases, and 5 bases lay outside the gene matches. CDR3 nucleotides: TGTGCCAGCTCACCAAGGGGACAGGGAGGCAATGAGCAGTTCTTC. Protein sequence: CASSPRGQGGNEQFF.

The V gene is TRBV27, the J gene TRBJ1-1, with 7 bases that match TRBD1. CDR1 MNHEY and CDR2 SMNVEV come from the germline V gene (reference sequence). The V and J ends lost 2 bases and 5 bases, in that order; junction bases with no gene match: 5. The CDR3 extends over 14 amino acids. CDR3 DNA sequence: TGTGCCAGCAGTTTAAAAGGGGGCCGAACTGAAGCTTTCTTT. Its translation is CASSLKGGRTEAFF.

The genes are TRBV13 and TRBJ2-1; weak D call: TRBD1 (5 bases). The CDR3 is 12 amino acids. Trimming pared 5 bases from V and 7 bases from J, leaving 9 bases between. Germline CDR1 PRHDT, CDR2 FYEKMQ (reference sequence). As DNA, the CDR3 is TGTGCCAGCAGCCGGACATCAAATGAGCAGTTCTTC. Amino acids: CASSRTSNEQFF. Full variable domain (outside the CDR3, taken from reference TRBV13 and TRBJ2-1): AAGVIQSPRHLIKEKRETATLKCYPIPRHDTVYWYQQGPGQDPQFLISFYEKMQSDKGSIPDRFSAQQFSDYHSELNMSSLELGDSALYFCASSRTSNEQFFGPGTRLTVL.

V is TRBV7-2 and J is TRBJ1-4, with no clear D. This CDR3 is built from 13 residues. The ends were cut back, 1 base at V and 7 bases at J, with 7 bases in the middle. The germline gives CDR1 SGHTA, CDR2 FQGNSA. CDR3 in DNA: TGTGCCAGCAGCTTAGATCAACTTGAAAAACTGTTTTTT. Translating it yields CASSLDQLEKLFF.